Reported below is one T cell receptor beta chain. V was shortened by 3 bases and J by 1 base, with 12 bases between the two germline ends. The CDR3 runs 15 residues. The germline gives CDR1 MNHEY, CDR2 SVGAGI. Clones were read by immunoSEQ multiplex PCR, and TCRdb kept only the in-frame ones, dropping some. The sample holds 95,000 to 150,000 clones, 75% to 90% seen once. This sample was taken from a study of T cell responses to AZD1222 COVID-19 vaccine. The V gene is TRBV6-5, the J gene TRBJ1-1; D not resolved. This specimen consisted of peripheral blood, obtained on day 0 of AZD1222 vaccination. This TCR came from an adult in good health. The CDR3, as DNA: TGTGCCAGCAGTTATTCGGCAGCCGAGAACACTGAAGCTTTCTTT. Its protein product is CASSYSAAENTEAFF.